This T cell receptor (beta chain) is from a study of T cells in Graves' hyperthyroidism and ophthalmopathy. Clinical symptoms, serum thyroxine and TRAb, thyroid ultrasound and orbital computed tomography together formed the diagnostic basis. Notes on the study in general: Blood shared most expanded thyroid clonotypes above 0.001. The model predicted ophthalmopathy a median approximately 6 months before onset.

The V end was cut by 6 bases, the J end by 8 bases, with 14 bases between. This CDR3 is 13 amino acids long. Amplified TCR beta CDR3 regions derived from RNA transcripts. The TCR CDR3 first-round RT-PCR relied on the HTBI primer set. TCRdb fed the multiplex PCR reads into MiXCR, producing one record per CDR3 protein. The repertoire consists of about 380,000 distinct CDR3 sequences, with about 18% occurring once and the leading ten covering 40%. Many counts were recorded for this clonotype. Its specificity is unknown. This clonotype originated in a man between 18 and 29 years old with Graves' ophthalmopathy. V and J are TRBV12-3 or TRBV12-4 and TRBJ1-5; no clear D. Sequencing was carried out using blood. CDR3 coding DNA: TGTGCCAGCAGCCCCGGGTCCCAGGAGCCCCAGCATTTT. It codes for CASSPGSQEPQHF.